These 23 T cell receptor beta chains were all obtained from the same sample, sequenced in a study of blood T cell repertoires in COVID-19. Produced via immunoSEQ multiplex PCR; TCRdb's table is partial and in-frame only. The data contain 200,000 to 300,000 clones, about 90% of them singletons. The sample consisted of peripheral blood. The receptors were sampled from a man aged 25-45 years with COVID-19, enrolled during active disease.

In nucleotides, the CDR3 is TGTGCCAGCAGCTTCCCGTCAGGGCCGAAAGAGACCCAGTACTTC. Its translation is CASSFPSGPKETQYF. The J gene is TRBJ2-5, the V gene TRBV11-2, with D maybe TRBD1 (5 bases). The CDR3 runs 15 residues. Trimming took 3 bases from V and 3 from J, leaving 14 bases between them. Germline assignment: CDR1 SGHAT and CDR2 FQNNGV. The entire variable domain, with the rest obtained from reference TRBV11-2 and TRBJ2-5, is as follows: EAGVAQSPRYKIIEKRQSVAFWCNPISGHATLYWYQQILGQGPKLLIQFQNNGVVDDSQLPKDRFSAERLKGVDSTLKIQPAKLEDSAVYLCASSFPSGPKETQYFGPGTRLLVL.

This chain links TRBV30 with TRBJ1-1; tentatively, D is TRBD1 (6 bases). Germline loops: CDR1 GTSNPN, CDR2 SVGIG (reference sequence). V gave up 1 base and J gave up 3 bases, with 18 bases separating them. This CDR3 spans 16 amino acids. The CDR3 nucleotides read TGTGCCTGGAGTGCAACAGGGTTGGTAGAAGACACTGAAGCTTTCTTT. It encodes CAWSATGLVEDTEAFF.

The chain links TRBV20-1 to TRBJ1-1; no reliable D call. Germline V gene lookup returns CDR1 DFQATT and CDR2 SNEGSKA (reference sequence). The CDR3 totals 11 residues. V shed 6 bases and J shed 8 bases, with 13 bases lying between them. CDR3 sequence: CSAKSGREAFF. The DNA of the CDR3 is TGCAGTGCCAAATCCGGGAGAGAAGCTTTCTTT.

The chain recombines TRBV5-6 with TRBJ2-7, with 13 bases aligning to TRBD2. Looked up from germline, CDR1 is SGHDT and CDR2 is YYEEEE. The CDR3 has 16 amino acids. V shed 4 bases and J 2 bases; nucleotides not matched to a gene: 6. For the CDR3, the DNA is TGTGCCAGCAGCCGACTGACTAGCGGGGGGACCTACGAGCAGTACTTC. Amino acids: CASSRLTSGGTYEQYF.

V is TRBV27 and J is TRBJ2-1; TRBD2 matches at 13 bases. Trimming took 5 bases from V and 15 from J; bases not matched to a gene: 7. The CDR3 is 13 amino acids. Germline V gives CDR1 MNHEY, CDR2 SMNVEV (reference sequence). CDR3 in amino acids: CASSPGLAGNVFF. The CDR3 nucleotides are TGTGCCAGCAGTCCGGGACTAGCGGGGAATGTGTTCTTC.

The rearrangement joins TRBV18 to TRBJ1-5; D may be TRBD1 (6 bases). The CDR3 covers 17 residues. Germline CDR1 and CDR2: KGHSH and LQKENI. Trimming removed 6 bases from V and 2 bases from J, with 20 bases in between. The CDR3 DNA follows: TGTGCCAGCTCGGGGGCAGAAAGTAGATCAGGCAATCAGCCCCAGCATTTT. This gives the protein CASSGAESRSGNQPQHF.

The V and J genes are TRBV6-5 and TRBJ2-7; weak D call: TRBD2 (6 bases). V lost 2 bases and J 5 bases, leaving 19 bases between the germline ends. The CDR3 consists of 16 residues. Germline V gene sequence: CDR1 MNHEY, CDR2 SVGAGI. The DNA of the CDR3 is TGTGCCAGCAGTTACGAGAGGGACTTACACATTCACGAGCAGTACTTC. Translation gives CASSYERDLHIHEQYF.

The chain couples TRBV30 to TRBJ2-7; tentatively, D is TRBD2 (5 bases). Trimming took off 2 bases at V and 6 bases at J, with 17 bases between the two ends. The CDR3 totals 14 residues. Germline CDR1 and CDR2: GTSNPN and SVGIG (reference sequence). The CDR3 is CAWSPSGVRGEQYF. The CDR3 nucleotides read TGTGCCTGGAGTCCGTCCGGGGTAAGAGGCGAGCAGTACTTC.

This chain uses TRBV3-1 (or the pseudogene TRBV3-2) with TRBJ2-3; D is ambiguous. V was clipped by 1 base and J by 2 bases, with 4 bases between them. Germline V gives CDR1 LGHDT, CDR2 YNNKEL (reference sequence). The CDR3 length is 13 residues. The CDR3 coding sequence is TGTGCCAGCAGCCAAGTCCTCACAGATACGCAGTATTTT. Residues: CASSQVLTDTQYF.

The chain links TRBV3-1 (or the pseudogene TRBV3-2) to TRBJ1-5; D unclear. V lost 3 bases and J lost 4, with 7 bases in between. The CDR3 is 13 amino acids. CDR1 is LGHDT and CDR2 is YNNKEL in the germline V gene (reference sequence). The CDR3 protein is CASSHGGNQPQHF. For the CDR3, the DNA is TGTGCCAGCAGCCATGGAGGAAATCAGCCCCAGCATTTT.

The J gene is TRBJ2-3, the V gene TRBV7-3, with 16 nucleotides matching TRBD2. The V and J ends lost 3 bases and 1 base, in that order; junction bases with no gene match: 13. The CDR3 is 21 amino acids. Germline loops: CDR1 SGHTA, CDR2 FQGTGA. The CDR3, as DNA: TGTGCCAGCAGCTTCGGTTCCGGGACTAGCGGGGGGGCTGTCGGCACAGATACGCAGTATTTT. This codes for CASSFGSGTSGGAVGTDTQYF.

The V gene is TRBV9, the J gene TRBJ1-1; D gene unclear. The CDR3 is made up of 13 amino acids. Germline CDR1 is SGDLS and CDR2 is YYNGEE. The V end was cut by 2 bases, the J end by 0 bases, with 5 bases between. For the CDR3, the DNA is TGTGCCAGCAGCGTTCGAGTGAACACTGAAGCTTTCTTT. Protein product: CASSVRVNTEAFF.

As regards this clone: The identical CDR3 is also encoded by other nucleotide sequences in the sample. The chain uses TRBV11-2 and TRBJ2-7, with D possibly TRBD2 on 6 matching bases. The CDR3 runs to 14 residues. CDR1 is SGHAT, CDR2 FQNNGV, per germline. V lost 3 bases, J lost 2 bases, and 11 bases lay in between. In nucleotides, the CDR3 is TGTGCCAGCAGCTTCGCGGGGCGTCCCTACGAGCAGTACTTC. Its protein is CASSFAGRPYEQYF.

Only one count was recorded for this clone. The chain combines TRBV29-1 with TRBJ1-1; 7 nucleotides agree with TRBD1. In germline, CDR1 is SQVTM, CDR2 ANQGSEA. The CDR3 is 13 residues long. Trimming at V came to 5 bases and at J to 6 bases, leaving 9 bases not matched to a gene. The CDR3, as DNA: TGCAGCGTTTTCGGTCTAGGACAGGCTGAAGCTTTCTTT. Residues: CSVFGLGQAEAFF.

To note about this clone: Within the sample, other DNA sequences also encode this same CDR3. This chain uses TRBV6-5 with TRBJ1-1, with D possibly TRBD1 on 5 matching bases. Germline CDR1 reads MNHEY; CDR2 reads SVGAGI. The CDR3 has 12 residues. V dropped 8 bases and J dropped 2 bases, with 9 bases sitting between them. The CDR3 loop reads CASRRGNTEAFF. CDR3 nucleotides: TGTGCCAGCCGGAGGGGAAACACTGAAGCTTTCTTT.

The rearrangement uses TRBV7-9 and TRBJ1-1; a weak D match, TRBD1 (6 bases). The V end lost 6 bases, the J end lost 8 bases, and 13 bases lay between the germline ends. CDR1 SEHNR and CDR2 FQNEAQ come from the germline V gene (reference sequence). The CDR3 length is 12 residues. The CDR3 DNA follows: TGTGCCAGCAGACAGGACAGCTTCGAAGCTTTCTTT. Translating gives CASRQDSFEAFF.

This chain links TRBV4-2 with TRBJ2-3; the match to TRBD2 covers 9 bases. Germline CDR1 and CDR2: LGHNA and YNFKEQ. The junction had 6 bases not matched to a gene; V was cut back by 2 bases and J by 3 bases. The CDR3 sequence is 16 residues long. CDR3 protein: CASSQSLAGRTDTQYF. The CDR3 nucleotides are TGTGCCAGCAGCCAATCCCTAGCGGGAAGAACAGATACGCAGTATTTT.

V usage is TRBV5-1 and J usage is TRBJ2-7; possible D gene TRBD1, 5 bases. Trimming left V 4 bases short and J 2 bases short, with 13 bases between. The length of the CDR3 is 14 residues. CDR1 SGHRS and CDR2 YFSETQ come from the germline V gene. CDR3: CASSMTRVPYEQYF. The CDR3 DNA sequence: TGCGCCAGCAGCATGACCAGGGTACCCTACGAGCAGTACTTC.

The chain joins TRBV19 to TRBJ2-7, with 8 bases aligning to TRBD1. The V gene end was trimmed by 5 bases and the J gene end by 6 bases; junction bases not matched to a gene: 12. Germline assignment: CDR1 LNHDA and CDR2 SQIVND (reference sequence). CDR3 length: 15 amino acids. The CDR3 DNA reads TGTGCCAGTAGTGGGTACGAGGACAGGGACTCCGAGCAGTACTTC. The encoded protein is CASSGYEDRDSEQYF.

The chain joins TRBV5-4 to TRBJ2-3, with 15 bases that match TRBD2. This CDR3 is built from 15 residues. J was trimmed by 6 bases and V by 4 bases; bases with no gene match: 3. Germline V lookup: CDR1 SGHNT, CDR2 YYREEE (reference sequence). CDR3 loop: CASSRTSGGADTQYF. The CDR3 DNA is TGTGCCAGCAGCAGGACTAGCGGGGGGGCGGATACGCAGTATTTT.

This rearrangement joins TRBV3-1 (or the pseudogene TRBV3-2) to TRBJ2-1; D perhaps matches TRBD2 (5 bases). The CDR3 runs to 14 residues. Germline CDR1 and CDR2: LGHDT and YNNKEL (reference sequence). V lost 5 bases to trimming and J lost 6 bases, with 14 bases between them. The DNA for the CDR3 is TGTGCCAGCAGCTCTACTAGAACAGTCAATGAGCAGTTCTTC. Protein product: CASSSTRTVNEQFF.

The gene calls are TRBV28 and TRBJ2-7; maybe TRBD2 (6 bases). This CDR3 comprises 14 residues. Per germline, CDR1 MDHEN and CDR2 SYDVKM. V was clipped by 6 bases and J by 4 bases, with 16 bases between them. The CDR3 loop is CASRTAGQTYEQYF. The CDR3 DNA is TGTGCCAGCAGGACTGCGGGGCAGACATACGAGCAGTACTTC.

This clone occurred once. The chain is built from TRBV27 and TRBJ2-5; TRBD1 matches 7 bases. J was trimmed by 3 bases and V by 6 bases; bases with no gene match: 13. CDR1 and CDR2 from the germline V gene are MNHEY and SMNVEV (reference sequence). The CDR3 is 16 residues long. CDR3 residues: CASRSGQAVPKETQYF. CDR3 nucleotides: TGTGCCAGCAGATCTGGACAGGCGGTACCCAAAGAGACCCAGTACTTC.